Below, 20 T cell receptor beta chains from the same sample are listed, as sequenced in a study of blood T cell repertoires in COVID-19. TCRdb keeps only in-frame clones here, not all; method: immunoSEQ multiplex PCR. This repertoire shows 150,000 to 180,000 clones, 91% found once; its top ten account for about 0.57%. Sequenced sample: peripheral blood. All receptors come from a man between 45 and 60 years old with acute or convalescent COVID-19.

V usage is TRBV21-1 and J usage is TRBJ1-2; the table's D call, TRBD1, was not checked against the DNA. TRBV21-1 is termed a pseudogene. CDR3 length: 17 amino acids. CDR3: CASSNVGGFGPNYGYTF. The CDR3 DNA sequence: TGTGCCAGCAGCAACGTAGGTGGCTTTGGGCCAAACTATGGCTACACCTTC.

V usage is TRBV6-1 and J usage is TRBJ1-2; unclear D gene. The V end lost 3 bases, the J end lost 4 bases, and 12 bases lay between the germline ends. CDR1 is MNHNS and CDR2 is SASEGT in the germline V gene. The length of the CDR3 is 14 residues. CDR3 in amino acids: CASSDSGSLYGYTF. Here the CDR3 DNA reads TGTGCCAGCAGTGATTCGGGGAGCCTCTATGGCTACACCTTC.

The chain has TRBV5-1 and TRBJ2-3; D is possibly TRBD1 (6 bases). V was shortened by 0 bases and J by 2 bases, with 10 bases between the two germline ends. Germline V gene sequence: CDR1 SGHRS, CDR2 YFSETQ. The CDR3 extends over 15 amino acids. The CDR3 DNA reads as TGCGCCAGCAGCTTGGCCGGACAGTCCACAGATACGCAGTATTTT. It specifies CASSLAGQSTDTQYF.

The chain uses TRBV24-1 and TRBJ1-2; 8 bases line up with TRBD1. From germline, CDR1 is KGHDR and CDR2 SFDVKD. The CDR3 covers 13 residues. V gave up 0 bases and J gave up 8 bases; unmatched junction bases: 1. The chain's CDR3 is CATSDLTGGGYTF. The CDR3 DNA is TGTGCCACCAGTGATTTGACAGGGGGAGGCTACACCTTC.

The chain carries TRBV24-1 and TRBJ1-2; 10 nucleotides agree with TRBD1. With 6 bases clipped from V and 8 bases from J, the junction kept 11 bases outside the gene matches. CDR1 KGHDR and CDR2 SFDVKD come from the germline V gene. This CDR3 contains 15 residues. DNA of the CDR3: TGTGCCACCAGTAATACCGGGACAGGGGCTGACGGCTACACCTTC. Translating it yields CATSNTGTGADGYTF.

The V and J genes are TRBV29-1 and TRBJ2-1; 9 bases are shared with TRBD2. This CDR3 has 15 residues. Germline loops: CDR1 SQVTM, CDR2 ANQGSEA. J gave up 2 bases and V 4 bases, and 6 bases lay outside the gene matches. In DNA form, the CDR3 reads TGCAGCGTTGGGAGACTAGCGGCAACCTACAATGAGCAGTTCTTC. Protein: CSVGRLAATYNEQFF.

The V and J genes are TRBV21-1 and TRBJ1-2. TRBV21-1 is a recognized pseudogene. The CDR3 is 13 amino acids. This CDR3 reads CAATGKKDYGYTF. CDR3 nucleotides: TGTGCCGCGACCGGGAAAAAGGACTATGGCTACACCTTC.

The rearrangement links TRBV5-1 to TRBJ1-5; 9 bases are shared with TRBD1. V shed 1 base, J shed 2 bases, and the junction held 4 bases outside the gene matches. The CDR3 sequence is 16 residues long. Germline CDR1 reads SGHRS; CDR2 reads YFSETQ. The CDR3 here is CASSLTGGAGNQPQHF. DNA for the CDR3: TGCGCCAGCAGCTTGACAGGGGGCGCGGGCAATCAGCCCCAGCATTTT.

V usage is TRBV14 and J usage is TRBJ2-2, with a tentative D call TRBD1 (5 bases). The CDR3 sequence is 16 residues long. Germline V gene lookup returns CDR1 SGHDN and CDR2 FVKESK. V lost 1 base to trimming and J lost 0 bases, with 9 bases between them. The CDR3: CASSQAGFANTGELFF. CDR3 sequence (DNA): TGTGCCAGCAGCCAAGCAGGGTTTGCGAACACCGGGGAGCTGTTTTTT.

In DNA form, the CDR3 reads TGTGCCAGCAGCCGGAGGTTTAAAGGCGAGCAGTACTTC. This translates into CASSRRFKGEQYF. V gene TRBV6-5 combines with J gene TRBJ2-7; D is perhaps TRBD2 (5 bases). CDR1 and CDR2 from the germline V gene are MNHEY and SVGAGI. Trimming removed 6 bases from V and 6 bases from J, with 15 bases in between. The CDR3 has 13 residues.

This chain uses TRBV6-5 with TRBJ1-1; D is ambiguous. Germline V gene sequence: CDR1 MNHEY, CDR2 SVGAGI. This CDR3 is 14 amino acids long. The germline V and J ends were trimmed by 2 bases and 5 bases, with 12 bases remaining between them. The DNA for the CDR3 is TGTGCCAGCAGTTACGGAGCGGGTAAGACTGAAGCTTTCTTT. The encoded protein is CASSYGAGKTEAFF.

The CDR3 reads CASSLRAGAYTGELFF. The CDR3 nucleotides read TGTGCCAGCAGCTTGAGAGCGGGGGCCTACACCGGGGAGCTGTTTTTT. The genes are TRBV7-3 and TRBJ2-2; TRBD2 matches 8 bases. The CDR3 is 16 amino acids. In germline, CDR1 is SGHTA, CDR2 FQGTGA. The V gene end was trimmed by 3 bases and the J gene end by 3 bases; junction bases not matched to a gene: 6.

Only one count was recorded for this clone. The V and J genes are TRBV6-5 and TRBJ2-1; D unresolved. This CDR3 is built from 15 residues. Trimming took off 2 bases at V and 0 bases at J, with 8 bases between the two ends. Germline assignment: CDR1 MNHEY and CDR2 SVGAGI. CDR3 nucleotide sequence: TGTGCCAGCAGTTACGAGCGTCGCTCCTACAATGAGCAGTTCTTC. Translating it yields CASSYERRSYNEQFF.

The genes are TRBV2 and TRBJ2-4; TRBD1 agrees at 9 bases. Germline V CDR1 and CDR2: SNHLY, FYNNEI. Losses at the gene ends were 7 bases for V and 4 bases for J; bases not matched to a gene: 11. The CDR3 has 16 residues. CDR3 protein: CASKEVRGTGKNIQYF. The CDR3 DNA is TGTGCCAGCAAGGAAGTACGAGGGACAGGGAAAAACATTCAGTACTTC.

The chain carries TRBV19 and TRBJ2-2, with 9 bases fitting TRBD1. The CDR3 has 14 amino acids. CDR1 LNHDA and CDR2 SQIVND come from the germline V gene (reference sequence). Germline trimming cut 9 bases from V and 6 bases from J; bases unmatched to any gene: 8. The CDR3 bases are TGTGCCAGCAGCCGGGACAGGGTGGCCGGGGAGCTGTTTTTT. It codes for CASSRDRVAGELFF.

This rearrangement joins TRBV27 to TRBJ2-7, with 7 bases fitting TRBD2. The V segment lost 7 bases and the J segment 3 bases; nucleotides outside the gene matches: 6. Germline CDR1 MNHEY, CDR2 SMNVEV (reference sequence). This CDR3 is built from 13 residues. CDR3 nucleotides: TGTGCCAGCAACCGGGCGGGAGTCTACGAGCAGTACTTC. As protein: CASNRAGVYEQYF.

V and J are TRBV6-5 and TRBJ2-4; possibly TRBD2 for D (5 bases). Germline V gene data show CDR1 as MNHEY and CDR2 as SVGAGI. V was shortened by 6 bases and J by 6 bases, with 15 bases between the two germline ends. This CDR3 has 14 amino acids. CDR3 in DNA: TGTGCCAGCAGGAAGGACTCAGCTGCAAACATTCAGTACTTC. Translating it yields CASRKDSAANIQYF.

The DNA of the CDR3 is TGCGCCAGCAGCTTCCTTCCCGGGACTAGCGGGGGATCGGATACGCAGTATTTT. As protein: CASSFLPGTSGGSDTQYF. The chain has TRBV5-1 and TRBJ2-3; 14 bases align to TRBD2. This CDR3 region has 18 residues. CDR1 and CDR2 from the germline V gene are SGHRS and YFSETQ. With V trimmed by 2 bases and J by 6 bases, 11 bases remained unmatched. Using reference TRBV5-1 and TRBJ2-3 for the parts outside the CDR3, the full variable domain is KAGVTQTPRYLIKTRGQQVTLSCSPISGHRSVSWYQQTPGQGLQFLFEYFSETQRNKGNFPGRFSGRQFSNSRSEMNVSTLELGDSALYLCASSFLPGTSGGSDTQYFGPGTRLTVL.

J is TRBJ2-5 and V is TRBV28; 7 positions agree with TRBD1. With 3 bases clipped from V and 4 bases from J, the junction kept 8 bases outside the gene matches. CDR1 and CDR2 from the germline V gene are MDHEN and SYDVKM. The CDR3 loop spans 15 amino acids. The DNA for the CDR3 is TGTGCCAGCAGTTTCGACAGGGCAGGTGGAGAGACCCAGTACTTC. It codes for CASSFDRAGGETQYF.

This clone has a single count. The junction does not match germline at one end; this may be a read error. This chain uses TRBV11-3 with TRBJ2-1; maybe TRBD1 (5 bases). This CDR3 has 15 amino acids. Germline V gene lookup returns CDR1 SGHNT and CDR2 YENEEA. For the CDR3, the DNA is TGTGCCAGCAGTTTAGATGCCAGGGCCTACAATGAGCAGTTCTTC. It codes for CASSLDARAYNEQFF.